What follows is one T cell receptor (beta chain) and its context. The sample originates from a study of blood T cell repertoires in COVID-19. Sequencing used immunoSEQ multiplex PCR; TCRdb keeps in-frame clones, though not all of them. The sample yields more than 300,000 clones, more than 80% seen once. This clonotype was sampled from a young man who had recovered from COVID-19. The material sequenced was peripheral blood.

DNA of the CDR3: TGTGCCAGCAGCCTTAGCGGGAGTGGAAATGAGCAGTTCTTC. This translates into CASSLSGSGNEQFF. The rearrangement uses TRBV9 and TRBJ2-1, with 9 nucleotides matching TRBD2. V was pared by 4 bases and J by 7 bases, with 6 bases of the junction left unmatched. CDR3 size: 14 residues. CDR1 is SGDLS, CDR2 YYNGEE, per germline. Full variable domain (remainder filled in from reference TRBV9 and TRBJ2-1): DSGVTQTPKHLITATGQRVTLRCSPRSGDLSVYWYQQSLDQGLQFLIQYYNGEERAKGNILERFSAQQFPDLHSELNLSSLELGDSALYFCASSLSGSGNEQFFGPGTRLTVL.